Sequencing of this T cell receptor beta chain was carried out in a study of shared clonotypes between healthy human individuals (dated by TCRdb to 2018 to 2020). As for the study more broadly: The cohort included a few men and a couple of women between 18 and 49 years of age. To estimate repertoire size and how much clonotype sharing occurs between individuals, the study deeply sequenced the blood TCR repertoires of five healthy adults. For each donor, CD4 naive and CD4 memory were each given three plates, CD8 naive was given two plates, and CD8 memory was given one plate. Per donor, leukapheresis produced somewhere between about 0.94 and 9.5 billion PBMCs. Different laboratories and diverse techniques were used to prepare libraries and sequence TCR repertoires, to increase sequencing depth and limit assay-specific biases.

As concerns this clone: Its binding antigen is unknown. Base qualities are missing; no much larger clone stands one base away.

Broad study findings and their caveats: The genetic and exposure-history diversity represented was limited by the small number of donors. Naive subsets generally had larger estimated clonotype richness than memory subsets did. Compared with non-shared clonotypes, clonotypes shared by all four sorted-subset donors had higher generation probabilities. Rarefaction of sorted-subset datasets indicated incomplete sequencing despite the large sequencing depth. Pairwise subsampling indicated that sequencing depth was expected to affect the degree of clonotype sharing among donors. Only blood was sampled, and tissue TCR repertoires likely differ from those in blood. Around 5.4% of naive CD4, 3.5% of naive CD8, about 2.4% of memory CD4, and less than 0.45% of memory CD8 clonotypes were shared across several donors.

For the CD8 naive samples, CD45RO-negative cells were positively selected for CCR7, yielding a CD45RA+CCR7+ population from which TemRA cells were excluded. The donors were healthy, HIV-negative adults with no recently reported acute infections or vaccinations. Only Caucasian adults living in Nashville, Tennessee, USA were represented among the donors. Blood was obtained by leukapheresis, after which PBMCs were separated by Ficoll-Histopaque density gradient centrifugation and cryopreserved in liquid nitrogen vapor phase. Analytical flow cytometry was used to check the purity and quantity of each magnetically sorted T cell population. From each sorted fraction, genomic DNA was isolated and quantified by UV absorbance on a Nanodrop 2000c. TCR CDR3 regions were amplified from genomic DNA by multiplex PCR using the deep immunoSEQ assay. Extracted genomic DNA from each cell subset was distributed evenly across all wells of several immunoSEQ 96-well plates, and each plate was treated as a replicate. For sorted subsets, roughly 200 ng of genomic DNA, equivalent to some 30,000 T cell genomes, went into each replicate PCR. Purified libraries were quantified with a Qubit 3.0 fluorometer, sized on a Bioanalyzer 2100, and re-quantified with the KAPA Library Quantification kit. Every immunoSEQ 96-well plate was sequenced on a separate single-read 150-cycle Illumina NextSeq 550 flow cell. Per the authors' processing: Because the immunoSEQ output held only junctional sequences and lacked quality scores, the filtering could not match the filtering applied to full-length reads. To assign V/J genes and CDR3, sequences were annotated against IMGT germline references using PyIR, a Python wrapper for IgBLAST v1.9. Any read was removed if the V/J assignment was weak (E-value above 1e-6), the CDR3 was missing, or the read contained stop codons, out-of-frame junctions, or ambiguous translated residues. V3J clonotypes were defined as sequences sharing the same inferred V gene, J gene, and CDR3 amino acid sequence. Percentage overlap between repertoires was computed as shared unique clonotypes divided by the size of the smaller repertoire. Three approaches were used to assess repertoire richness: RTK rarefaction, the Chao1 estimator, and Recon v2.1 estimates of unobserved clonotypes. OLGA was used to compute generation probabilities for all TCRbeta clonotypes that the gDNA method yielded from a handful of donors. TCRdb took this table from immuneACCESS and kept in-frame rearrangements with V and J called. Such tables lack part of the clones; where checked against another copy, unresolved V genes explain under half of the gap, and the rest is unexplained. The V and J calls and clone size are taken from that table; D and trimming were inferred from the DNA. In this sample the table shows about 2 million clones, less than 95% of which occur a single time. The ten most abundant clones make up around 1.1% of the sample.

CDR1 SGHVS and CDR2 FQNEAQ are derived from the germline V gene. Taken from cysteine to phenylalanine, the CDR3 has 16 residues. Left in the record is the CDR3 DNA by itself, 48 bases read in frame from the first base. V has 5 bases trimmed and J has 1 base trimmed; junction bases matching no gene number 9. Sequencing used naive CD8+ T cells sorted from blood. The cell subset or site label of this sample denotes: CD45RA+CCR7+. The TCR comes from a young man in good health. The V and J segments used are TRBV7-8 and TRBJ1-1; 8 middle bases align to TRBD1. This receptor carries the CDR3 CASSPRTGQRNTEAFF. The nucleotide sequence reads TGTGCCAGCAGCCCTAGGACAGGGCAGCGGAACACTGAAGCTTTCTTT.